This TCR beta chain was found in a study of T cell responses to AZD1222 COVID-19 vaccine. Study-level findings and limits: The donor cohort was predominantly white British with a female majority, and clonal diversity may have been underestimated. Unmutated variant regions are reportedly the target of nearly half of TCRs that are spike-specific. At study baseline, merely five or six AZD1222 recipients were seropositive.

V was clipped by 2 bases and J by 4 bases, with 12 bases between them. Germline V gene data show CDR1 as LNHDA and CDR2 as SQIVND (reference sequence). This CDR3 contains 15 residues. Assay used: immunoSEQ multiplex PCR; TCRdb lists only in-frame clones, some missing. The top ten clones hold 2.5% to 3% of a sample with around 96,000 clones, nearly 90% of them seen once. Turning to this clone: The antigen is unknown.

This chain links TRBV19 with TRBJ1-5, with D perhaps matching TRBD1 (5 bases). The receptor was derived from an adult in good health. Sequencing was performed on peripheral blood, taken on day 0 of AZD1222 vaccination. For the CDR3, the DNA is TGTGCCAGTAGTATACAGGGCCTTGGGAATCAGCCCCAGCATTTT. It yields the protein CASSIQGLGNQPQHF.